What follows is one TCR beta chain and its context. The sample comes from a study of CD8 T cells in Susac syndrome. With random hexamers, 0.5 to 1 ug RNA was reverse transcribed. TCRdb reprocessed the immunoSEQ multiplex PCR reads with MiXCR, giving one entry per CDR3 protein. Of roughly 120,000 distinct CDR3 sequences in the sample, 94% were seen once. TCR beta sequencing was performed on blood CD8+ and CD4+ T cells. Trimming cost V 5 bases and J 3 bases, with 5 bases left between them. The CDR3 has 12 residues. Looked up from germline, CDR1 is SGHNT and CDR2 is YYREEE (reference sequence). The chain combines TRBV5-4 with TRBJ2-2, with D uncertain. The clonotype was recovered from a human donor in good health. Input material: CD4+ T cells from PBMCs. The DNA for the CDR3 is TGTGCCAGCAGACTTGACACCGGGGAGCTGTTTTTT. Translation: CASRLDTGELFF.